The present TCR beta chain was sequenced within a study of T cells in Graves' hyperthyroidism and ophthalmopathy. General study results and limits: A model of 13 V-J features distinguished ophthalmopathy from stable hyperthyroidism.

The CDR3 runs 13 residues. V was trimmed by 4 bases and J by 6 bases, leaving 12 bases between them. Germline V gene sequence: CDR1 MNHNS, CDR2 SASEGT. Researchers amplified the TCR beta CDR3 regions from RNA transcripts. When the TCR CDR3 underwent first-round RT-PCR, the HTBI primer set was used. One entry per CDR3 protein results from TCRdb running MiXCR on the multiplex PCR reads. In the table there are 300,000 to 350,000 distinct CDR3 sequences, roughly 20% of which are singletons. Any patient presenting with uncontrolled infection, other autoimmune disease, pregnancy or lactation was left out. This clonotype has ten or more counts. Its antigen is not known.

This TCR was recovered from a woman between 45 and 60 years old with Graves' hyperthyroidism. The genes are TRBV6-1 and TRBJ1-2, with D uncertain. Sequencing was performed on blood. CDR3 DNA: TGTGCCAGCAGTGCCGGACCCCGGGATGGCTACACCTTC. Protein sequence: CASSAGPRDGYTF.